A selection of T cell receptor beta chains follows, all from one sample in a study of cytomegalovirus exposure and HLA in healthy donors. TCRdb's table, derived via immunoSEQ multiplex PCR, lists solely in-frame clones and lacks some. Of fewer than 200,000 clones in the sample, over 60% were seen once. The material sequenced was PBMCs. These receptors all come from a girl aged 5 to 17 in good health and CMV-seronegative. The conserved cysteine and the conserved F or W are not part of the CDR3 here.

j_call	v_call	cdr3_aa
TRBJ2-7	TRBV5-1	ASSSTGGRYEQY
TRBJ2-3	TRBV6-5	ASSFDPEGTDTQY
TRBJ1-2	TRBV2	ASRQSGGTGGGYT
TRBJ2-5	TRBV7-2	ASSASDRGVRKTQY
TRBJ2-7	TRBV7-6	ASRAAGAQNEQY
TRBJ2-5	TRBV11-2	ASSLGQGGGTQY
TRBJ1-4	TRBV11-2	ASSFFRDNEKLF
TRBJ2-1	TRBV28	AGTRGGRGYNEQF
TRBJ2-1	TRBV30	AYLSGGLPYNEQF
TRBJ2-7	TRBV27	ASSLTTGMLSLHYEQY
TRBJ2-7	TRBV4-1	ASSQAQGAHEQY
TRBJ1-4	TRBV19	ASSITQNEKLF
TRBJ2-5	TRBV6-6	ASSPLPAGQETQY
TRBJ1-1	TRBV6-1	ASSGGGAGTEAF
TRBJ2-1	TRBV7-9	ASSLGLRNEQF
TRBJ2-7	TRBV5-1	ASSLAGGGTYEQY
TRBJ2-7	TRBV20-1	SAPGGYEQY
TRBJ2-3	TRBV5-6	ASSPVQRGGLNTQY
TRBJ1-6	TRBV5-1	ASSLGMGGDSPLH
TRBJ1-1	TRBV16	ASSQLTGGLTEAF
TRBJ1-1	TRBV5-4	ASSDPRDRVAF
TRBJ2-7	TRBV12-5	ASGLGLRDSEQY
TRBJ1-2	TRBV5-1	ASSLVSGSDYT